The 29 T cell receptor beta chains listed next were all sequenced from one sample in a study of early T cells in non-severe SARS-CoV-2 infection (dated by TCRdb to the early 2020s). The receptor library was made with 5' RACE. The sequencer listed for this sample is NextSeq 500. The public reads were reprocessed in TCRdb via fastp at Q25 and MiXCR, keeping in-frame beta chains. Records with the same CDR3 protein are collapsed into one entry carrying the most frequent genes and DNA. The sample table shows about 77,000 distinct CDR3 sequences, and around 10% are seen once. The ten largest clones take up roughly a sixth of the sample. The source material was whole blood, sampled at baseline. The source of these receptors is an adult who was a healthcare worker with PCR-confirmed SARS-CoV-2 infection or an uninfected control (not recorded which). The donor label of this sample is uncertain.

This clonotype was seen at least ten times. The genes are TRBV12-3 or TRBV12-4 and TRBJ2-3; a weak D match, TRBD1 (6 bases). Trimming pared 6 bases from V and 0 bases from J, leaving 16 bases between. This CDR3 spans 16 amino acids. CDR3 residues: CASSPQGSISTDTQYF. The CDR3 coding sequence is TGTGCCAGCAGCCCACAGGGCTCAATCAGCACAGATACGCAGTATTTT.

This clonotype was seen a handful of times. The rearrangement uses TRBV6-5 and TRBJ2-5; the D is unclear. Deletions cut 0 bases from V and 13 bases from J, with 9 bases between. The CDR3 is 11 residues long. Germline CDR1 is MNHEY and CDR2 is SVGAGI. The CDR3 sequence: CASSYSPTLYF. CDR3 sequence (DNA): TGTGCCAGCAGTTACTCCCCTACTCTGTACTTC.

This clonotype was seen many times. CDR3 loop: CASSLGDSRSGNTIYF. The CDR3 DNA is TGTGCCAGCAGCTTGGGGGACAGTAGGTCTGGAAACACCATATATTTT. The chain has TRBV5-5 and TRBJ1-3; 7 bases map to TRBD1. The CDR3 length is 16 residues. Germline assignment: CDR1 SGHKS and CDR2 YYEKEE (reference sequence). V was pared by 0 bases and J by 1 base, with 4 bases of the junction left unmatched.

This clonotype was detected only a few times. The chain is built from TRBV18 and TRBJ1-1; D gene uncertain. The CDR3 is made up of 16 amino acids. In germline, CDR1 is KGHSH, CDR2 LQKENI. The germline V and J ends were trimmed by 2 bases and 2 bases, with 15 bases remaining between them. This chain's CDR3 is CASSPKITEANTEAFF. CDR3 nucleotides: TGTGCCAGCTCACCAAAAATAACGGAAGCTAACACTGAAGCTTTCTTT.

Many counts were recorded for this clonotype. CDR3 DNA sequence: TGCGCCAGCAGCCAAGTAATCGGGACTGAAGCTTTCTTT. Translating it yields CASSQVIGTEAFF. The V and J genes are TRBV4-1 and TRBJ1-1; D unclear. CDR3 length: 13 residues. V dropped 1 base and J dropped 5 bases, with 8 bases sitting between them. Germline-derived CDR1 and CDR2 are MGHRA and YSYEKL.

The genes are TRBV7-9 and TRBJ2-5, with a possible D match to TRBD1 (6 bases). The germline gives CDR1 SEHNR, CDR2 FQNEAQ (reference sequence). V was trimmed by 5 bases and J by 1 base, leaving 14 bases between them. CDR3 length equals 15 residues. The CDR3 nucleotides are TGTGCCAGCAGCCCGGACAGCTGGCTCCAAGAGACCCAGTACTTC. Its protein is CASSPDSWLQETQYF.

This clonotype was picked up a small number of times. The CDR3 sequence is CASGETDTQYF. The CDR3 DNA follows: TGCGCCAGCGGTGAAACAGATACGCAGTATTTT. The rearrangement uses TRBV5-1 and TRBJ2-3; D is unresolved. Trimming pared 7 bases from V and 3 bases from J, leaving 6 bases between. CDR1 is SGHRS and CDR2 is YFSETQ in the germline V gene. The CDR3 has 11 residues.

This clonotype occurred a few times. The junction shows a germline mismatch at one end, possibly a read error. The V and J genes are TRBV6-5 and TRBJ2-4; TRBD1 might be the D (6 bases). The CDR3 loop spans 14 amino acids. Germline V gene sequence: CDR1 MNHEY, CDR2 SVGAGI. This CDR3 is CASSSPGAKSIQYF. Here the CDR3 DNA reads TGTGCCAGCAGTTCCCCAGGGGCTAAAAGCATTCAGTACTTC.

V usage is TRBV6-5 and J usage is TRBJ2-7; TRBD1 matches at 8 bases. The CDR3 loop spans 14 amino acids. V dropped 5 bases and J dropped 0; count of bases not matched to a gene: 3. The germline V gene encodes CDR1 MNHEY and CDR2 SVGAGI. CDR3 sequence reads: CASSRTGSSYEQYF. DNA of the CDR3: TGTGCCAGCAGTCGGACAGGGAGCTCCTACGAGCAGTACTTC.

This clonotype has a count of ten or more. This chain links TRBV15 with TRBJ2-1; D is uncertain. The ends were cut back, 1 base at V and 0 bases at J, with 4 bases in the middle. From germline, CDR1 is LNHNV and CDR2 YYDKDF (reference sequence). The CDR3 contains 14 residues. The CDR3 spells CATSRVLSYNEQFF. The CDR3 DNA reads TGTGCCACCAGCAGAGTTCTCTCCTACAATGAGCAGTTCTTC.

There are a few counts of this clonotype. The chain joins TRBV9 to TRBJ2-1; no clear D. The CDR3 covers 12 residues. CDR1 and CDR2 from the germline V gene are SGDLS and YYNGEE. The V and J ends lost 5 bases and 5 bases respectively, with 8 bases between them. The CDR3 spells CASRAPHNEQFF. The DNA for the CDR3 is TGTGCCAGCAGGGCCCCCCACAATGAGCAGTTCTTC.

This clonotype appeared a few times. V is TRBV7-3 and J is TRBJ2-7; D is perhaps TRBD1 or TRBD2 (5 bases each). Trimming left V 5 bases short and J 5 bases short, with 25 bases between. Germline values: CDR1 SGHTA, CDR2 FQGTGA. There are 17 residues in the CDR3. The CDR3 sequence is CASSHFLRDGERHEQYF. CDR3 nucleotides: TGTGCCAGCAGCCACTTCCTACGGGACGGCGAAAGACACGAGCAGTACTTC.

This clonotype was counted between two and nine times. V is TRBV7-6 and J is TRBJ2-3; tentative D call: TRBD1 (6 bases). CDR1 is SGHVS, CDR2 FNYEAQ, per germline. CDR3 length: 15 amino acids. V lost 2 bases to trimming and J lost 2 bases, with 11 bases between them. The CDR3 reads CASSLWTASTDTQYF. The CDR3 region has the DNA TGTGCCAGCAGCTTATGGACAGCATCCACAGATACGCAGTATTTT.

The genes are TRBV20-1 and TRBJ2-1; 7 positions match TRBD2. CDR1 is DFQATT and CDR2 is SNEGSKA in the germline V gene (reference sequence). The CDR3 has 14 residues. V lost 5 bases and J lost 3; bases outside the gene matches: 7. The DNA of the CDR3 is TGCAGTGCTGGCGCTAGCGGCTTCTACAATGAGCAGTTCTTC. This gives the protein CSAGASGFYNEQFF.

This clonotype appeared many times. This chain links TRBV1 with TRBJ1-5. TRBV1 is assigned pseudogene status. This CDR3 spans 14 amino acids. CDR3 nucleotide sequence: TGCACCAGCAGCCAAGTTCTTTGCAATCAGCCCCAGCATTTT. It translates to CTSSQVLCNQPQHF.

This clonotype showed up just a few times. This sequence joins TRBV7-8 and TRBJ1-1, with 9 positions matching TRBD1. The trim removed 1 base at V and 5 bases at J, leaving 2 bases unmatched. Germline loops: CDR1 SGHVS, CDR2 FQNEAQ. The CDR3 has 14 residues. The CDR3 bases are TGTGCCAGCAGCTTAGGGACAGGGGATACTGAAGCTTTCTTT. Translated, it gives CASSLGTGDTEAFF.

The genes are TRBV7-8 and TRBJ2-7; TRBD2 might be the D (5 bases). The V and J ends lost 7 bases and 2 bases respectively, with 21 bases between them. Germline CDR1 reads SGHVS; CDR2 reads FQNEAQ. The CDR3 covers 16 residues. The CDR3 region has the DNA TGTGCCAGCACCCACACGAGGGTGTCCCGACCCTACGAGCAGTACTTC. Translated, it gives CASTHTRVSRPYEQYF.

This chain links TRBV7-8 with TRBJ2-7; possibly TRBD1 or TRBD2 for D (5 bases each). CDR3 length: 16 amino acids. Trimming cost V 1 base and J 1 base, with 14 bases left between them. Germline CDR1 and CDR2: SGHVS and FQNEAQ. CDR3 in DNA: TGTGCCAGCAGCTTAGTCCCCCGGGACCGATCCTACGAGCAGTACTTC. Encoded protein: CASSLVPRDRSYEQYF.

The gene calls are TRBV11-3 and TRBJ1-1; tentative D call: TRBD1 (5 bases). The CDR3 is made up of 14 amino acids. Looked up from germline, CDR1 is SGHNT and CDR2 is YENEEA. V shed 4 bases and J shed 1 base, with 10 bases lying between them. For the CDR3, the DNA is TGTGCCAGCAGCTATGGCAGGGCGAACACTGAAGCTTTCTTT. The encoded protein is CASSYGRANTEAFF.

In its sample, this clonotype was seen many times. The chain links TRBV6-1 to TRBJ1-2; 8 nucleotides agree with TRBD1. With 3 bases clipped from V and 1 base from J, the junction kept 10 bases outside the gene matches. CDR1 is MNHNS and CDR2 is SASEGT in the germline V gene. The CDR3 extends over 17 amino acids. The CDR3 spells CASSDVDRGSINYGYTF. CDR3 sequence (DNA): TGTGCCAGCAGTGATGTTGACAGGGGCTCCATTAACTATGGCTACACCTTC.

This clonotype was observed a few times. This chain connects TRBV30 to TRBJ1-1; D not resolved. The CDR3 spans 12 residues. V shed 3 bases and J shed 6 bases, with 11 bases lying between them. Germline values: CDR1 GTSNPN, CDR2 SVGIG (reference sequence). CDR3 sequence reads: CAWSAHRPEAFF. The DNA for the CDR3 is TGTGCCTGGAGCGCCCACCGTCCTGAAGCTTTCTTT.

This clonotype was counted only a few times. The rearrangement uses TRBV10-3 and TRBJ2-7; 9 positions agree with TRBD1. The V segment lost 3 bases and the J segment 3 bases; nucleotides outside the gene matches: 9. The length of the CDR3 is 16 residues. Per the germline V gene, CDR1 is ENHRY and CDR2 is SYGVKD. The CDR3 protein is CAISDLTGGANYEQYF. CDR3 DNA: TGTGCCATCAGTGATCTAACAGGGGGCGCCAACTACGAGCAGTACTTC.

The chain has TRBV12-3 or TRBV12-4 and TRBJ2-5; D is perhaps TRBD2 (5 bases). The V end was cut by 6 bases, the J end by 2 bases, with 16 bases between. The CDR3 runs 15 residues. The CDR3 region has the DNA TGTGCCAGCAGCCCCCGGGGAACTAGACAAGAGACCCAGTACTTC. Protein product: CASSPRGTRQETQYF.

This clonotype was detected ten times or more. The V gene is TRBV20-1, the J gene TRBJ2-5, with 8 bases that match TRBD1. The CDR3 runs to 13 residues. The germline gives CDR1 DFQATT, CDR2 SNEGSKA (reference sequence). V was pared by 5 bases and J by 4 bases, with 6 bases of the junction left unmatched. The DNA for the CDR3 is TGCAGTGCTGGGAGACAGGGGCTAGAGACCCAGTACTTC. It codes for CSAGRQGLETQYF.

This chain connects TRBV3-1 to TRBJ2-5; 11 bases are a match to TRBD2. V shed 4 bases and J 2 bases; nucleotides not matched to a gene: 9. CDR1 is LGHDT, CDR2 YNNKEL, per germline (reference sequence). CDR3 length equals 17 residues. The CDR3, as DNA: TGTGCCAGCAGCCCCTGGACTAGCGGGTACCCACAAGAGACCCAGTACTTC. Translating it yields CASSPWTSGYPQETQYF.

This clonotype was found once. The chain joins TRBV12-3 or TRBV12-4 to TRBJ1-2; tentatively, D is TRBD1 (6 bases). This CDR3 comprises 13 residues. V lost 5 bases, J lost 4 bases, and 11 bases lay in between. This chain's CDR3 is CASSPGRGYGYTF. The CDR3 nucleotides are TGTGCCAGCAGTCCCGGCAGGGGCTATGGCTACACCTTC.

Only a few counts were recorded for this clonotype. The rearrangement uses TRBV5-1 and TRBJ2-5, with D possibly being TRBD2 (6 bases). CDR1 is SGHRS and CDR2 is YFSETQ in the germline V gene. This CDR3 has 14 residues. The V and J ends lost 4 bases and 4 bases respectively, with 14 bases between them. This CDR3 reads CASSMVLAAETQYF. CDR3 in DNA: TGCGCCAGCAGCATGGTCTTAGCGGCAGAGACCCAGTACTTC.

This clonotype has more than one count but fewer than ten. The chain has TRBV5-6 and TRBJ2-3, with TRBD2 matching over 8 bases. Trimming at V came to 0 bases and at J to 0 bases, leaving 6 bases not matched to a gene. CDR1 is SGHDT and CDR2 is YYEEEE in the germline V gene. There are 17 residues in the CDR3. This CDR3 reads CASSLVASGYSTDTQYF. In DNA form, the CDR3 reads TGTGCCAGCAGCTTGGTGGCTAGCGGGTACAGCACAGATACGCAGTATTTT. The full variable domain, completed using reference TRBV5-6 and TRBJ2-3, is DAGVTQSPTHLIKTRGQQVTLRCSPKSGHDTVSWYQQALGQGPQFIFQYYEEEERQRGNFPDRFSGHQFPNYSSELNVNALLLGDSALYLCASSLVASGYSTDTQYFGPGTRLTVL.

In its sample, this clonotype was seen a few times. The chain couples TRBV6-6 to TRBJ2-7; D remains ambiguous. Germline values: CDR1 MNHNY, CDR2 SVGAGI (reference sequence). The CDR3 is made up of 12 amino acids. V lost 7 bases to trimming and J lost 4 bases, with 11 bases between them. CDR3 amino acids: CASKESDYEQYF. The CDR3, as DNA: TGTGCCAGCAAGGAGTCGGATTACGAGCAGTACTTC.